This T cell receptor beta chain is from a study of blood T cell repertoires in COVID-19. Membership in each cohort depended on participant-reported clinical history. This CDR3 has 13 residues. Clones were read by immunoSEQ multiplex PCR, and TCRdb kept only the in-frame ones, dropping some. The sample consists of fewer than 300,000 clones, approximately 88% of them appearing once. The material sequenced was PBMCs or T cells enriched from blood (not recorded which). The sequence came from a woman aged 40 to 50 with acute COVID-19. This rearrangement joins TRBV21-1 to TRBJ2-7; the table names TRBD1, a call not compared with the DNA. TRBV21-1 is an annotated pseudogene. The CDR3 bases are TGTGCCAGCCTAAGGGACAAATCCTACGAGCAGTACGTC. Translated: CASLRDKSYEQYV.